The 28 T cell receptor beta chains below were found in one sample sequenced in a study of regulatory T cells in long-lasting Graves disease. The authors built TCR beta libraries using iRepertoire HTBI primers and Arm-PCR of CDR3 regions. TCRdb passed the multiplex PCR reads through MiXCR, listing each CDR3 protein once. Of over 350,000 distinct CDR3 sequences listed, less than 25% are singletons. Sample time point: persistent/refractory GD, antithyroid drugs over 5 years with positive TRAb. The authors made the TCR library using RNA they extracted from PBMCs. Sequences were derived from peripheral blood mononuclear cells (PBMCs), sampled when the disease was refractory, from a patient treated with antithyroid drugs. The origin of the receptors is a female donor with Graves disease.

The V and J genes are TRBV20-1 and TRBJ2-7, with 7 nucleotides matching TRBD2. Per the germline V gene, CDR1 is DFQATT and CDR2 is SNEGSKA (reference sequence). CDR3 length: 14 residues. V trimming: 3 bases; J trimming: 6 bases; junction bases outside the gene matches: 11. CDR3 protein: CSASLLGLAGEQYF. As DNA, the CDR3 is TGCAGTGCTAGCTTGCTAGGGTTAGCGGGCGAGCAGTACTTC.

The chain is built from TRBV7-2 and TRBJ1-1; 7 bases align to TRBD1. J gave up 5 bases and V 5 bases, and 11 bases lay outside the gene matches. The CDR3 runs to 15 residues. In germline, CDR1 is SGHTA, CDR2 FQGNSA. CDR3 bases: TGTGCCAGCAGCCCGGACAGGACGCGAAAAACTGAAGCTTTCTTT. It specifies CASSPDRTRKTEAFF.

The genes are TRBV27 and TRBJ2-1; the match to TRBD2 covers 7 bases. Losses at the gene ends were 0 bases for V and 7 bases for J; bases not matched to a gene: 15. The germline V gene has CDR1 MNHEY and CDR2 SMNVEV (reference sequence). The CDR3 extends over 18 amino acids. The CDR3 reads CASSLSTWGGHTGNEQFF. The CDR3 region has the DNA TGTGCCAGCAGTTTATCGACCTGGGGAGGGCACACGGGGAATGAGCAGTTCTTC.

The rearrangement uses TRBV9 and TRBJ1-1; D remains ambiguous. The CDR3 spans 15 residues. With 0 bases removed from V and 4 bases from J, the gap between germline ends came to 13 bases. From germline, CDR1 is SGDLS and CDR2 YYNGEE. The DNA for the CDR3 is TGTGCCAGCAGCGTAGCTGGCGGGTCAGCCACTGAAGCTTTCTTT. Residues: CASSVAGGSATEAFF.

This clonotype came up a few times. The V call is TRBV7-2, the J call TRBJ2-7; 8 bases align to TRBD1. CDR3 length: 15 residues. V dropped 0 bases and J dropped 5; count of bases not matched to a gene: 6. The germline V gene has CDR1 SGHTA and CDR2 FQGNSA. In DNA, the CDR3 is TGTGCCAGCAGCTTAGCATCAGACAGGGGCGACGAGCAGTACTTC. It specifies CASSLASDRGDEQYF.

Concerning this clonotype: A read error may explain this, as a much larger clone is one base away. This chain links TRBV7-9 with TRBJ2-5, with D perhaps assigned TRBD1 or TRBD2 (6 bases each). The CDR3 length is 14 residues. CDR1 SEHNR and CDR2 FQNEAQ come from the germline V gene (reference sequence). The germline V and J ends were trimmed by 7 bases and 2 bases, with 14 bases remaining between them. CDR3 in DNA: TGTGCCAGCACCCCCCTAGGGGGGCAAGAGACCCAGTACTTC. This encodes CASTPLGGQETQYF. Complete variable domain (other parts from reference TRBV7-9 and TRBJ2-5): DTGVSQNPRHKITKRGQNVTFRCDPISEHNRLYWYRQTLGQGPEFLTYFQNEAQLEKSRLLSDRFSAERPKGSFSTLEIQRTEQGDSAMYLCASTPLGGQETQYFGPGTRLLVL.

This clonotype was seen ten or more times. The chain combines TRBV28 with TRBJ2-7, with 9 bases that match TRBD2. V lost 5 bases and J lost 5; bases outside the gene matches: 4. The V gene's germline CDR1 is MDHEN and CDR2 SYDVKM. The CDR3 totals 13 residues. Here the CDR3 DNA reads TGTGCCAGCAGTGTAGCGGGAGTGGACGAGCAGTACTTC. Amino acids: CASSVAGVDEQYF.

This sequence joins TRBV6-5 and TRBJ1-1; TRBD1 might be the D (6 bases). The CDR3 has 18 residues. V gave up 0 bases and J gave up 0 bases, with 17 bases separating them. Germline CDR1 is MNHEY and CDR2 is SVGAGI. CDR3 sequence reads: CASSYSSGLGTLNTEAFF. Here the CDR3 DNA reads TGTGCCAGCAGTTACTCGAGTGGATTAGGGACACTGAACACTGAAGCTTTCTTT.

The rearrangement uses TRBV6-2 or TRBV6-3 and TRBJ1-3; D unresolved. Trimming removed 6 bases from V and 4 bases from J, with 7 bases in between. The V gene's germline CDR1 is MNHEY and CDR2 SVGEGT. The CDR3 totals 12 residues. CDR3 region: CASSGTGNTIYF. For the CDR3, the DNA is TGTGCCAGCAGCGGTACGGGAAACACCATATATTTT.

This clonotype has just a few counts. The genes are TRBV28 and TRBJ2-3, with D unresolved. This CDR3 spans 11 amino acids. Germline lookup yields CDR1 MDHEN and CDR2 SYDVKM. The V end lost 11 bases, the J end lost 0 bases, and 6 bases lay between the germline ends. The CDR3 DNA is TGTGCCCTGCAGAGCACAGATACGCAGTATTTT. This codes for CALQSTDTQYF.

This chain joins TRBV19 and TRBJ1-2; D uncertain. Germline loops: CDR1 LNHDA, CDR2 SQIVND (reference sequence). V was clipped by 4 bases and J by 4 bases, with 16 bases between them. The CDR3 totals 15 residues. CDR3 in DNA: TGTGCCAGTAGTACCCAGACCAGTTCAGGCTATGGCTACACCTTC. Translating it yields CASSTQTSSGYGYTF.

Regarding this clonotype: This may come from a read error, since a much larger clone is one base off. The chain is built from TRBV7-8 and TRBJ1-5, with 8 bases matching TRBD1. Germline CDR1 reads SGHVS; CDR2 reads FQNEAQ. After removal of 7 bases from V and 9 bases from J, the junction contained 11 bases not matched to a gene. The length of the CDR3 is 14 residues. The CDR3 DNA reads TGTGCCAGCAACCGTGGCACAGGGGGACGGCCCCAGCATTTT. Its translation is CASNRGTGGRPQHF.

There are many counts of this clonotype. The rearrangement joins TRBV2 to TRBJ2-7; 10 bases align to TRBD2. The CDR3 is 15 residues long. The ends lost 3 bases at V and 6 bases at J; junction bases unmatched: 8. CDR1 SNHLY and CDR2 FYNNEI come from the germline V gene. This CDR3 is CASSDPGLALGEQYF. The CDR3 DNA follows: TGTGCCAGCAGTGACCCGGGACTAGCGCTGGGCGAGCAGTACTTC. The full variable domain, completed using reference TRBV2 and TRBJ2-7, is EPEVTQTPSHQVTQMGQEVILRCVPISNHLYFYWYRQILGQKVEFLVSFYNNEISEKSEIFDDQFSVERPDGSNFTLKIRSTKLEDSAMYFCASSDPGLALGEQYFGPGTRLTVT.

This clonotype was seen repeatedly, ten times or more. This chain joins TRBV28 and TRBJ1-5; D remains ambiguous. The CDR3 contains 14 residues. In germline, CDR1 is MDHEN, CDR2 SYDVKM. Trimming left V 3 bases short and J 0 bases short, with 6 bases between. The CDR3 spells CASSLLDSNQPQHF. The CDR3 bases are TGTGCCAGCAGTTTGCTAGATAGCAATCAGCCCCAGCATTTT. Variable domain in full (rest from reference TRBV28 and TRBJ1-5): DVKVTQSSRYLVKRTGEKVFLECVQDMDHENMFWYRQDPGLGLRLIYFSYDVKMKEKGDIPEGYSVSREKKERFSLILESASTNQTSMYLCASSLLDSNQPQHFGDGTRLSIL.

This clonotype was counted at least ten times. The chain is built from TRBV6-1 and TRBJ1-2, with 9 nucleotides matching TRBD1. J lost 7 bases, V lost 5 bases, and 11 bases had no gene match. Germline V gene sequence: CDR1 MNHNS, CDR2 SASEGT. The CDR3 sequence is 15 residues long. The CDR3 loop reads CASSPADWTGVGYTF. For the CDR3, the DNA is TGTGCCAGCAGTCCTGCTGATTGGACAGGGGTTGGCTACACCTTC.

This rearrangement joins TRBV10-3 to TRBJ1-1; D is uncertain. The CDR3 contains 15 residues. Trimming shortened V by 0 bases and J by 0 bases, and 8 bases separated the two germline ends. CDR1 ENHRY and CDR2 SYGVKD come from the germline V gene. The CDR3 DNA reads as TGTGCCATCAGTGAGTCGGAGCTCTTGAACACTGAAGCTTTCTTT. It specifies CAISESELLNTEAFF.

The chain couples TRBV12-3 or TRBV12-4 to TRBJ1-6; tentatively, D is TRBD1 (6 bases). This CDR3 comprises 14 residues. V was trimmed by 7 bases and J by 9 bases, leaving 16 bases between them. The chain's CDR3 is CASKLGGAGSPLHF. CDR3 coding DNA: TGTGCCAGCAAACTGGGGGGGGCTGGTTCACCCCTCCACTTT.

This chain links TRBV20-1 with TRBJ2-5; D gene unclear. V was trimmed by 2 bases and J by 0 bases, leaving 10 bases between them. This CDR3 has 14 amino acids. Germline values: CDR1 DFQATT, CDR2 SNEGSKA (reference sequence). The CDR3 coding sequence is TGCAGTGCTAGAAGGCCTACCTACCAAGAGACCCAGTACTTC. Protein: CSARRPTYQETQYF.

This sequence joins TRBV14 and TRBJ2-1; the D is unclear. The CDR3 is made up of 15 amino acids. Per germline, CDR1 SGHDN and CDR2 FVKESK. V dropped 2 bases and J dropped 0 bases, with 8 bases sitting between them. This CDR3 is CASSQPPSSYNEQFF. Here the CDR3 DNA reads TGTGCCAGCAGCCAACCACCGAGCTCCTACAATGAGCAGTTCTTC.

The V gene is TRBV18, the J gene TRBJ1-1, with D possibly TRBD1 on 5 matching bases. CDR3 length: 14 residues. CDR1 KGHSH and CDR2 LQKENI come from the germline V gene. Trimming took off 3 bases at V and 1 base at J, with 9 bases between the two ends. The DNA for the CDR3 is TGTGCCAGCTCACCGTCTGGGGGGAACACTGAAGCTTTCTTT. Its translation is CASSPSGGNTEAFF.

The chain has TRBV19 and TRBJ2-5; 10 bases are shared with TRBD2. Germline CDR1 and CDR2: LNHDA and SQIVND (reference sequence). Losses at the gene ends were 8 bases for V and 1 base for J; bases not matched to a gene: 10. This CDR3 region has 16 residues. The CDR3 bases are TGTGCCAGTTCTTTCCTAGCGGGAGTGGGCCAAGAGACCCAGTACTTC. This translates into CASSFLAGVGQETQYF.

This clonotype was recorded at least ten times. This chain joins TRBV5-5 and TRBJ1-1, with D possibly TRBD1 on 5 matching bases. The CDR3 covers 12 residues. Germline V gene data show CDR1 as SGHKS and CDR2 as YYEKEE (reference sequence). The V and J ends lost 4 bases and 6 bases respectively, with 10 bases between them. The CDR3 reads CASSPDSSEAFF. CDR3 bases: TGTGCCAGCAGCCCCGACAGTTCTGAAGCTTTCTTT.

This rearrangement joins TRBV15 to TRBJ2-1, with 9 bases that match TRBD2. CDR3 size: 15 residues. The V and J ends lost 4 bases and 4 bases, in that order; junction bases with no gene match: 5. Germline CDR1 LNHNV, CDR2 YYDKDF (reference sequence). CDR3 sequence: CATSMRLAVYNEQFF. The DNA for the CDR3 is TGTGCCACCAGCATGAGACTAGCGGTATACAATGAGCAGTTCTTC. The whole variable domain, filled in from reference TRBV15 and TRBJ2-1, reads DAMVIQNPRYQVTQFGKPVTLSCSQTLNHNVMYWYQQKSSQAPKLLFHYYDKDFNNEADTPDNFQSRRPNTSFCFLDIRSPGLGDTAMYLCATSMRLAVYNEQFFGPGTRLTVL.

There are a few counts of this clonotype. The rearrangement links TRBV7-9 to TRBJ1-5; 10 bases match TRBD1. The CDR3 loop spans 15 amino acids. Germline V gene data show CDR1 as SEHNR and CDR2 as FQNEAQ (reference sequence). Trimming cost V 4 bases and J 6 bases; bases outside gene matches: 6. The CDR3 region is CASSSGQGLGQPQHF. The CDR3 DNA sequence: TGTGCCAGCAGCTCGGGACAGGGGCTTGGTCAGCCCCAGCATTTT.

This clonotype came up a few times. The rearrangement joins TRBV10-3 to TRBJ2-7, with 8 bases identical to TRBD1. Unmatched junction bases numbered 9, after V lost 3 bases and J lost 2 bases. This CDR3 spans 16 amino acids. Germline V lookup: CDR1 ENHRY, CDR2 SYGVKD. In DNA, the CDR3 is TGTGCCATCAGTGATCATGGCCAGGGGGCCACCTACGAGCAGTACTTC. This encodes CAISDHGQGATYEQYF.

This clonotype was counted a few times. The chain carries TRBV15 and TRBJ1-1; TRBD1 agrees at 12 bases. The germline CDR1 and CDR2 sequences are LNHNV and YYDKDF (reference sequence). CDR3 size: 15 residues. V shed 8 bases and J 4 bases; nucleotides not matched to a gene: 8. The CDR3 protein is CATVGDRGLSTEAFF. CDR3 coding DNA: TGTGCCACCGTCGGGGACAGGGGGCTTTCCACTGAAGCTTTCTTT.

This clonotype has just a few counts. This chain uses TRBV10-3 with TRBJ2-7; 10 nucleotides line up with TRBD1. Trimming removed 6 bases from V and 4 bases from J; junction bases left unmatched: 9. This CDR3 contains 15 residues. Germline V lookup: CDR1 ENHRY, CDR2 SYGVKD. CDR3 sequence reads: CAISKGGTGVYEQYF. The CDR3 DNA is TGTGCCATCAGCAAGGGGGGGACAGGGGTTTACGAGCAGTACTTC.

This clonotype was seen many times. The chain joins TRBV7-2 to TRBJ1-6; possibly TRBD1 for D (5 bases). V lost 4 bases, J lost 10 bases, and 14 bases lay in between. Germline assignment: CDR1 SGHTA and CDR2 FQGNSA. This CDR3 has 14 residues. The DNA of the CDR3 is TGTGCCAGCAGCTATCAACGACAGCGATCACCCCTCCACTTT. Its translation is CASSYQRQRSPLHF.